The present T cell receptor beta chain was sequenced within a study of blood T cell repertoires in COVID-19. The germline V and J ends were trimmed by 5 bases and 10 bases, with 20 bases remaining between them. In germline, CDR1 is SGHTA, CDR2 FQGNSA. CDR3 length: 14 amino acids. Libraries were prepared by immunoSEQ multiplex PCR; TCRdb keeps only in-frame clonotypes and omits some of them. The sample contains approximately 500,000 clones, roughly 91% of which appear only once. Seattle cases were enrolled at active infection and followed longitudinally. The sequenced sample was peripheral blood. V usage is TRBV7-2 and J usage is TRBJ1-2, with D possibly being TRBD1 (6 bases). This receptor was identified in a woman aged 45 to 65 with COVID-19, enrolled during active disease. CDR3 protein: CASSLPDRNGPYTF. The DNA of the CDR3 is TGTGCCAGCAGCCTCCCGGACAGAAATGGTCCCTACACCTTC.